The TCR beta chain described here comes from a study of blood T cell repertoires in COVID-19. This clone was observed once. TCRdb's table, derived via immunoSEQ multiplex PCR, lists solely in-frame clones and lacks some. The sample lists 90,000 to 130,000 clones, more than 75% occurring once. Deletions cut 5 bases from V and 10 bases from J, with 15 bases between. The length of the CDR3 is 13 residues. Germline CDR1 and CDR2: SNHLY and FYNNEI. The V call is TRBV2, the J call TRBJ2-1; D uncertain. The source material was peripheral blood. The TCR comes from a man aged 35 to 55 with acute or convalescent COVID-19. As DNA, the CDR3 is TGTGCCAGCAGTAACAGCTACAATGGCGAGCAGTTCTTC. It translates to CASSNSYNGEQFF.